The 9 T cell receptor beta chains reported below all come from one sample, sequenced in a study of graft-versus-host responses after intestinal transplantation. Libraries were prepared by immunoSEQ multiplex PCR; TCRdb keeps only in-frame clonotypes and omits some of them. The repertoire consists of about 88,000 clones, with roughly 90% occurring once and the leading ten covering roughly 0.31%. No antigen has been identified for these receptors. This sample comprised unstimulated CD4+ T cells sorted from spleen or lymph node cells, obtained before intestinal transplant. The receptor source for this set is a human donor who received an intestinal transplant.

The chain has TRBV11-1 and TRBJ2-1; 11 positions agree with TRBD2. The V gene's germline CDR1 is SGHAT and CDR2 FQDESV (reference sequence). J lost 8 bases, V lost 1 base, and 10 bases had no gene match. This CDR3 region has 17 residues. The CDR3 DNA follows: TGTGCCAGCAGCTTAGAGTTGACTAGCGGGACCGGCGATGAGCAGTTCTTC. This gives the protein CASSLELTSGTGDEQFF. Looking up the rest from reference TRBV11-1 and TRBJ2-1 gives the full variable domain: EAEVAQSPRYKITEKSQAVAFWCDPISGHATLYWYRQILGQGPELLVQFQDESVVDDSQLPKDRFSAERLKGVDSTLKIQPAELGDSAMYLCASSLELTSGTGDEQFFGPGTRLTVL.

V is TRBV4-2 and J is TRBJ2-5, with 11 bases fitting TRBD2. The germline CDR1 and CDR2 sequences are LGHNA and YNFKEQ. Trimming took 2 bases from V and 5 from J; bases not matched to a gene: 13. CDR3 size: 18 residues. The CDR3 loop reads CASSQPWGTSGSVETQYF. CDR3 sequence (DNA): TGTGCCAGCAGCCAACCGTGGGGGACTAGCGGCTCCGTGGAGACCCAGTACTTC.

The chain has TRBV4-2 and TRBJ1-2; the D gene is possibly TRBD1 (6 bases). This CDR3 comprises 15 residues. CDR1 is LGHNA, CDR2 YNFKEQ, per germline. The ends were cut back, 1 base at V and 0 bases at J, with 9 bases in the middle. The DNA for the CDR3 is TGTGCCAGCAGCCAAGGGACAGCAGCTAACTATGGCTACACCTTC. Protein sequence: CASSQGTAANYGYTF.

V is TRBV7-9 and J is TRBJ1-1, with TRBD1 matching over 9 bases. The CDR3 is 18 residues long. Trimming cost V 4 bases and J 0 bases; bases outside gene matches: 12. Looked up from germline, CDR1 is SEHNR and CDR2 is FQNEAQ (reference sequence). CDR3 coding DNA: TGTGCCAGCAGCTCTCCCCGGGACAGGGCCACCATGAACACTGAAGCTTTCTTT. Translated: CASSSPRDRATMNTEAFF.

V gene TRBV30 combines with J gene TRBJ1-6; D is perhaps TRBD1 (5 bases). The CDR3 loop spans 14 amino acids. Trimming took off 0 bases at V and 11 bases at J, with 14 bases between the two ends. Germline V gene sequence: CDR1 GTSNPN, CDR2 SVGIG (reference sequence). CDR3 nucleotide sequence: TGTGCCTGGAGTGTACTCAGGGAACAAACACCCCTCCACTTT. Protein sequence: CAWSVLREQTPLHF.

The chain carries TRBV19 and TRBJ1-2; TRBD1 matches at 7 bases. The junction had 7 bases not matched to a gene; V was cut back by 4 bases and J by 2 bases. The germline CDR1 and CDR2 sequences are LNHDA and SQIVND (reference sequence). The CDR3 spans 15 residues. The CDR3 region has the DNA TGTGCCAGTAGTACCCCCGCGACAGGGAACTATGGCTACACCTTC. Protein product: CASSTPATGNYGYTF.

V gene TRBV21-1 combines with J gene TRBJ1-6; the D call of TRBD1 is as the table states it, not checked on the DNA. TRBV21-1 is tagged as a pseudogene. The CDR3 spans 17 residues. CDR3 protein: CASSTRTPQGINSPLHF. The DNA for the CDR3 is TGTGCCAGCAGCACCCGGACACCTCAGGGAATTAATTCACCCCTCCACTTT.

The chain joins TRBV9 to TRBJ2-1; TRBD2 matches 11 bases. Germline values: CDR1 SGDLS, CDR2 YYNGEE. This CDR3 has 19 residues. Trimming took 0 bases from V and 1 from J; bases not matched to a gene: 9. CDR3 in DNA: TGTGCCAGCAGCGTAGAGCTACTAGCGGGAGAATGGTCCTACAATGAGCAGTTCTTC. Translated, it gives CASSVELLAGEWSYNEQFF.

This chain connects TRBV5-8 to TRBJ1-5; a weak D match, TRBD1 (5 bases). CDR1 SGHTS and CDR2 YDEGEE come from the germline V gene. CDR3 length: 14 amino acids. V was pared by 8 bases and J by 0 bases, with 12 bases between. The CDR3 protein is CASRQTDSNQPQHF. In DNA, the CDR3 is TGTGCCAGTAGACAGACTGATAGCAATCAGCCCCAGCATTTT.